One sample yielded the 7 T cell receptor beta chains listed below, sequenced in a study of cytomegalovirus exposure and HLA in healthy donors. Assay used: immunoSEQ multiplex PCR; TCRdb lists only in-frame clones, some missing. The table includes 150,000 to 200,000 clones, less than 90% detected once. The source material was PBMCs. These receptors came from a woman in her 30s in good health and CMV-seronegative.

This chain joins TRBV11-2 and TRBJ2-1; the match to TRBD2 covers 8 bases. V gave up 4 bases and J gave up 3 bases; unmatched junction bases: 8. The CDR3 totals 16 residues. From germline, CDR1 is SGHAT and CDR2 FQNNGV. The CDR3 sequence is CASSSLAGGNYNEQFF. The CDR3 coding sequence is TGTGCCAGCAGCTCCTTGGCGGGAGGTAACTACAATGAGCAGTTCTTC.

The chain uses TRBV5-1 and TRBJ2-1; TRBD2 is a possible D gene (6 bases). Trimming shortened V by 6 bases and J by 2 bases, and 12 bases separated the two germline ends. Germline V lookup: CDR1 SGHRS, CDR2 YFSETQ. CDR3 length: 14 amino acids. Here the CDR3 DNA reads TGCGCCAGCACCGGTGGCGGGGCCTACAATGAGCAGTTCTTC. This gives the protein CASTGGGAYNEQFF.

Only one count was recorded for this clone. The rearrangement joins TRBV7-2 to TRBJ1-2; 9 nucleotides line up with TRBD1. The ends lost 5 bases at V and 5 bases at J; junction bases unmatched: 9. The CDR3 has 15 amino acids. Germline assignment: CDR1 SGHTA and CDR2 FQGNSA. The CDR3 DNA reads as TGTGCCAGCAGCCCCACCCTGGACAGGGGATATGGCTACACCTTC. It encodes CASSPTLDRGYGYTF.

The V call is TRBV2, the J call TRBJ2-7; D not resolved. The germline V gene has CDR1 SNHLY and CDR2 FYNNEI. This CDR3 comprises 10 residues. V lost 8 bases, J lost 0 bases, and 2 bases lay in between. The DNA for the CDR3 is TGTGCCAGCCGCTCCTACGAGCAGTACTTC. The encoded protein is CASRSYEQYF. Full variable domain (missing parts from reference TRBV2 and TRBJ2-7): EPEVTQTPSHQVTQMGQEVILRCVPISNHLYFYWYRQILGQKVEFLVSFYNNEISEKSEIFDDQFSVERPDGSNFTLKIRSTKLEDSAMYFCASRSYEQYFGPGTRLTVT.

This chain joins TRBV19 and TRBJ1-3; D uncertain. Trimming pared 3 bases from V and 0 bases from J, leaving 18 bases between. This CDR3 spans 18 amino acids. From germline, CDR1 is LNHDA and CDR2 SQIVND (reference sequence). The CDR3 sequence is CASSIVLHGESSGNTIYF. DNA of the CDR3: TGTGCCAGTAGTATTGTTTTACACGGGGAGAGCTCTGGAAACACCATATATTTT.

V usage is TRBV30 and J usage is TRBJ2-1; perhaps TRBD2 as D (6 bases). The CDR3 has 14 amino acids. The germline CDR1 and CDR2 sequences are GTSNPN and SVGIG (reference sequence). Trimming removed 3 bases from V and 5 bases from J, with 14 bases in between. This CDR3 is CAWSWGLRNNEQFF. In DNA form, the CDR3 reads TGTGCCTGGAGCTGGGGACTTAGGAACAATGAGCAGTTCTTC. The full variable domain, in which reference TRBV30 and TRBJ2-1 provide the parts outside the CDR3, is SQTIHQWPATLVQPVGSPLSLECTVEGTSNPNLYWYRQAAGRGLQLLFYSVGIGQISSEVPQNLSASRPQDRQFILSSKKLLLSDSGFYLCAWSWGLRNNEQFFGPGTRLTVL.

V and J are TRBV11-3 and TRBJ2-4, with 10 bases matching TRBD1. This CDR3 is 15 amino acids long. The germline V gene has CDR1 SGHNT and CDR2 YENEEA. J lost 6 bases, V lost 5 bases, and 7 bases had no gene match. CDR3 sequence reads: CASSGRDRGINIQYF. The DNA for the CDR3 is TGTGCCAGCAGCGGCCGGGACAGGGGTATAAACATTCAGTACTTC.